This passage covers 23 T cell receptor beta chains from one sample sequenced in a study of a mutant IDH1 vaccine in newly diagnosed glioma. These receptors are not linked to any known antigen. Here immunoSEQ multiplex PCR was the method, and the copy in TCRdb shows in-frame clones only, minus some. This sample has over 40,000 clones, with 78% found just once. Time point here: week 23, last vaccination. Vaccination comprised doses that each held 300 ug of mutant IDH1 20-mer peptide, plus topical imiquimod. Source: PBMCs, taken from a glioma patient whose treatment included an IDH1 peptide vaccine. These receptors all stem from a woman between 35 and 50 years old with glioma. Some clones in this sample may be carry-over from other donors' samples.

This chain joins TRBV9 and TRBJ2-1, with TRBD2 identical over 7 bases. This CDR3 region has 15 residues. Looked up from germline, CDR1 is SGDLS and CDR2 is YYNGEE. V lost 0 bases and J lost 4; bases outside the gene matches: 4. CDR3 loop: CASSVASGIYNEQFF. The CDR3 DNA reads as TGTGCCAGCAGCGTAGCGAGCGGGATATACAATGAGCAGTTCTTC.

The rearrangement uses TRBV5-1 and TRBJ1-1; tentative D call: TRBD1 (5 bases). CDR1 and CDR2 (germline): SGHRS, YFSETQ. The V end was cut by 4 bases, the J end by 11 bases, with 18 bases between. The CDR3 totals 13 residues. In DNA, the CDR3 is TGCGCCAGCAGCCCCCTCCCCGGGGCCGACGCTTTCTTT. It encodes CASSPLPGADAFF.

The chain joins TRBV14 to TRBJ2-2, with 9 positions matching TRBD1. V was pared by 4 bases and J by 6 bases, with 6 bases of the junction left unmatched. From germline, CDR1 is SGHDN and CDR2 FVKESK. This CDR3 is 15 amino acids long. The CDR3, as DNA: TGTGCCAGCAGCCGAAGACAGGGGGTGGCCGGGGAGCTGTTTTTT. Translation gives CASSRRQGVAGELFF.

V gene TRBV5-1 combines with J gene TRBJ2-1, with 15 bases matching TRBD2. The ends lost 0 bases at V and 4 bases at J; junction bases unmatched: 2. Germline values: CDR1 SGHRS, CDR2 YFSETQ. The CDR3 extends over 17 amino acids. The CDR3 DNA follows: TGCGCCAGCAGCTTGGAGGGACTAGCGGGAGGTTACAATGAGCAGTTCTTC. The encoded protein is CASSLEGLAGGYNEQFF.

Only one count was recorded for this clone. The V call is TRBV6-1, the J call TRBJ2-2; D not resolved. The germline gives CDR1 MNHNS, CDR2 SASEGT. The CDR3 has 11 residues. With 5 bases removed from V and 4 bases from J, the gap between germline ends came to 2 bases. For the CDR3, the DNA is TGTGCCAGCAGTTTCACCGGGGAGCTGTTTTTT. Its translation: CASSFTGELFF.

CDR3 amino acids: CASSQVAGETNYGYTF. The DNA for the CDR3 is TGCGCCAGCAGCCAAGTTGCGGGGGAGACTAACTATGGCTACACCTTC. V and J are TRBV4-1 and TRBJ1-2, with D maybe TRBD1 (5 bases). The CDR3 runs to 16 residues. The germline CDR1 and CDR2 sequences are MGHRA and YSYEKL. V was cut by 1 base and J by 0 bases, with 12 bases left in between.

In regard to this clone: Other DNA sequences in this specimen translate into the identical CDR3. This rearrangement joins TRBV9 to TRBJ1-2; D unclear. CDR1 is SGDLS, CDR2 YYNGEE, per germline. This CDR3 has 11 residues. Trimming stripped 2 bases from V and 8 bases from J, with 7 bases between. The CDR3, as DNA: TGTGCCAGCAGCGTGGGGAACGGCTACACCTTC. This sequence encodes CASSVGNGYTF.

J is TRBJ2-6 and V is TRBV10-3, with 8 bases aligning to TRBD1. With V trimmed by 5 bases and J by 0 bases, 3 bases remained unmatched. CDR1 ENHRY and CDR2 SYGVKD come from the germline V gene. This CDR3 has 16 residues. The CDR3 spells CAISPGTGSGANVLTF. CDR3 bases: TGTGCCATCAGTCCCGGGACAGGCTCTGGGGCCAACGTCCTGACTTTC.

This clone was seen a few times. The rearrangement joins TRBV15 to TRBJ1-4, with D hard to call. Trimming pared 0 bases from V and 0 bases from J, leaving 8 bases between. The CDR3 extends over 16 amino acids. CDR1 and CDR2 (germline): LNHNV, YYDKDF (reference sequence). CDR3 coding DNA: TGTGCCACCAGCAGAGATCTGGCTTCAACTAATGAAAAACTGTTTTTT. Translated, it gives CATSRDLASTNEKLFF.

This clone showed up just a few times. The chain combines TRBV6-5 with TRBJ1-1, with D possibly being TRBD1 (5 bases). Looked up from germline, CDR1 is MNHEY and CDR2 is SVGAGI. V lost 7 bases, J lost 0 bases, and 12 bases lay in between. This CDR3 comprises 14 residues. CDR3 in DNA: TGTGCCAGCAACCGAGGGGTGGTGAACACTGAAGCTTTCTTT. As protein: CASNRGVVNTEAFF.

This clone was counted only a few times. The rearrangement uses TRBV5-1 and TRBJ1-1; tentatively, D is TRBD1 (6 bases). The CDR3 length is 14 residues. Germline assignment: CDR1 SGHRS and CDR2 YFSETQ. Trimming stripped 7 bases from V and 6 bases from J, with 19 bases between. The CDR3 sequence is CASRGGTWESEAFF. The CDR3, as DNA: TGCGCCAGCCGGGGGGGGACATGGGAGTCTGAAGCTTTCTTT.

V and J are TRBV2 and TRBJ2-7; weak D call: TRBD1 (5 bases). There are 11 residues in the CDR3. Germline values: CDR1 SNHLY, CDR2 FYNNEI. CDR3 sequence reads: CATAKGYEQYF. Written as DNA, the CDR3 is TGTGCGACAGCAAAAGGATACGAGCAGTACTTC.

This clone is medium-sized within its sample. The CDR3 bases are TGTGCCAGCAGCTTAGGCGGGAGTCTGAATGAGCAGTTCTTC. Protein product: CASSLGGSLNEQFF. This sequence joins TRBV7-9 and TRBJ2-1; 7 nucleotides match TRBD2. Looked up from germline, CDR1 is SEHNR and CDR2 is FQNEAQ (reference sequence). The CDR3 consists of 14 residues. With V trimmed by 1 base and J by 7 bases, 4 bases remained unmatched.

The V call is TRBV7-3, the J call TRBJ2-2; TRBD1 aligns across 7 bases. V shed 0 bases, J shed 4 bases, and the junction held 8 bases outside the gene matches. Germline CDR1 is SGHTA and CDR2 is FQGTGA. The CDR3 runs to 17 residues. CDR3 sequence (DNA): TGTGCCAGCAGCTTAACTGGGGGACAGCTGGGCACCGGGGAGCTGTTTTTT. Its protein product is CASSLTGGQLGTGELFF.

The chain joins TRBV6-5 to TRBJ1-2; D gene ambiguous. Trimming took 2 bases from V and 2 from J, leaving 9 bases between them. Per the germline V gene, CDR1 is MNHEY and CDR2 is SVGAGI. This CDR3 is built from 14 residues. CDR3 protein: CASSYLGPNYGYTF. CDR3 DNA sequence: TGTGCCAGCAGTTACCTAGGGCCGAACTATGGCTACACCTTC.

The V gene is TRBV6-1, the J gene TRBJ2-2, with D unresolved. The germline V gene encodes CDR1 MNHNS and CDR2 SASEGT. The CDR3 runs 12 residues. The V end lost 3 bases, the J end lost 9 bases, and 8 bases lay between the germline ends. This CDR3 is CASSEVRRELFF. DNA for the CDR3: TGTGCCAGCAGTGAGGTCCGCCGGGAGCTGTTTTTT.

This clone was detected only once. The rearrangement uses TRBV5-4 and TRBJ1-1; D not certain. Germline V lookup: CDR1 SGHNT, CDR2 YYREEE (reference sequence). The CDR3 consists of 15 residues. Trimming removed 0 bases at V and 2 bases at J, with 11 bases between. CDR3 sequence (DNA): TGTGCCAGCAGCTTGGCCGCGTGGGAAAACACTGAAGCTTTCTTT. It specifies CASSLAAWENTEAFF.

The chain joins TRBV2 to TRBJ1-1; possible D gene TRBD1, 5 bases. V was pared by 8 bases and J by 11 bases, with 15 bases between. Germline assignment: CDR1 SNHLY and CDR2 FYNNEI. This CDR3 region has 11 residues. CDR3 nucleotides: TGTGCCAGCTGGGGACGGCTTGAGGCTTTCTTT. It yields the protein CASWGRLEAFF.

This chain links TRBV9 with TRBJ1-1; no clear D. The CDR3 has 15 residues. Germline CDR1 and CDR2: SGDLS and YYNGEE. The V end lost 0 bases, the J end lost 0 bases, and 9 bases lay between the germline ends. The chain's CDR3 is CASSVEGSMNTEAFF. The CDR3 bases are TGTGCCAGCAGCGTAGAGGGCAGTATGAACACTGAAGCTTTCTTT.

This clone was recorded once. The CDR3 sequence is CASSSGDLLMKETQYF. CDR3 coding DNA: TGTGCCAGCTCCTCAGGGGACTTGCTAATGAAAGAGACCCAGTACTTC. V and J are TRBV7-2 and TRBJ2-5; TRBD1 or TRBD2 may be the D gene (6 bases each). The CDR3 totals 16 residues. The V gene's germline CDR1 is SGHTA and CDR2 FQGNSA. The V gene lost 8 bases and the J gene lost 3 bases, with 22 bases spanning the gap.

Many counts were recorded for this clone. The chain links TRBV16 to TRBJ2-5, with 7 positions matching TRBD1. The CDR3 contains 15 residues. V shed 2 bases and J 1 base; nucleotides not matched to a gene: 4. From germline, CDR1 is KGHSY and CDR2 FQNENV. The CDR3 DNA reads TGTGCCAGCAGCCAACTACAGGGGTCCCAAGAGACCCAGTACTTC. Translating gives CASSQLQGSQETQYF.

In nucleotides, the CDR3 is TGTGCCAGCAGCCAAGGGGTGAACACTGAAGCTTTCTTT. Its protein is CASSQGVNTEAFF. The chain has TRBV5-5 and TRBJ1-1; weak D call: TRBD1 (5 bases). In germline, CDR1 is SGHKS, CDR2 YYEKEE (reference sequence). There are 13 residues in the CDR3. V was clipped by 4 bases and J by 0 bases, with 7 bases between them.

CDR3 DNA: TGTGCCATCAGTGAACGGGGGAGCACAGATACGCAGTATTTT. It yields the protein CAISERGSTDTQYF. J is TRBJ2-3 and V is TRBV10-3; D is perhaps TRBD2 (6 bases). The V gene lost 3 bases and the J gene lost 0 bases, with 7 bases spanning the gap. This CDR3 has 14 amino acids. CDR1 ENHRY and CDR2 SYGVKD come from the germline V gene.